The 5 T cell receptor beta chains below all came from one sample that was sequenced in a study of PD-1 blockade in classical Hodgkin lymphoma. Some clones are missing from TCRdb's copy, which holds only in-frame ones; the method was immunoSEQ multiplex PCR. The table lists tens of thousands of clones, about 93% of them singletons. Regarding time point: newly diagnosed, previously untreated cHL patient sample. Source material: peripheral blood mononuclear cells (PBMCs). The receptors here all came from a human donor with classical Hodgkin lymphoma.

This chain uses TRBV7-8 with TRBJ2-7; D possibly corresponds to TRBD1 (6 bases). CDR3 size: 16 residues. Germline CDR1 reads SGHVS; CDR2 reads FQNEAQ. Trimming shortened V by 4 bases and J by 6 bases, and 22 bases separated the two germline ends. The CDR3 DNA is TGTGCCAGCAGCTCCAACGACAGGCCCGATGCGTTCGAGCAGTACTTC. Amino acids: CASSSNDRPDAFEQYF.

This clone was detected once. The chain joins TRBV5-1 to TRBJ1-6; unclear D gene. This CDR3 spans 13 amino acids. V lost 0 bases and J lost 8, with 6 bases in between. Germline CDR1 is SGHRS and CDR2 is YFSETQ. The CDR3 nucleotides read TGCGCCAGCAGCTTGGACAGTTATTCACCCCTCCACTTT. This gives the protein CASSLDSYSPLHF.

The chain uses TRBV14 and TRBJ1-6; 7 bases are a match to TRBD1. Germline trimming cut 6 bases from V and 9 bases from J; bases unmatched to any gene: 8. Germline values: CDR1 SGHDN, CDR2 FVKESK. This CDR3 region has 14 residues. Written as DNA, the CDR3 is TGTGCCAGCAGACTTGGGACAGAGGGTTCACCCCTCCACTTT. It codes for CASRLGTEGSPLHF.

This rearrangement joins TRBV7-9 to TRBJ1-5; D gene uncertain. V lost 1 base and J 15 bases, leaving 13 bases between the germline ends. This CDR3 contains 12 residues. CDR1 and CDR2 from the germline V gene are SEHNR and FQNEAQ (reference sequence). The CDR3 spells CASSLGPGAVHF. The CDR3 region has the DNA TGTGCCAGCAGCTTAGGACCTGGCGCGGTGCATTTT.

The chain links TRBV5-1 to TRBJ2-5; 15 bases align to TRBD2. CDR3 size: 19 residues. The V gene end was trimmed by 3 bases and the J gene end by 4 bases; junction bases not matched to a gene: 13. Germline CDR1 is SGHRS and CDR2 is YFSETQ. The CDR3 loop is CASSWRGLAGGQEGETQYF. The CDR3 region has the DNA TGCGCCAGCAGCTGGAGAGGACTAGCGGGAGGGCAGGAGGGAGAGACCCAGTACTTC.